This note documents a single TCR beta chain sequence. This clone has more than one count but fewer than ten. No cognate antigen has been identified for it. No qualities accompany the bases; no much larger clone lies one base away. These data belong to a study of sequential checkpoint blockade in melanoma (dated by TCRdb to between 2018 and 2020). Context from the whole study: Patients were randomized 1:1 to first-line nivolumab followed by ipilimumab (arm A) or ipilimumab followed by nivolumab (arm B). DNA from 90 to 100 pretreatment melanoma tumor samples was subjected to TCRbeta immunosequencing. In around 80% of the matched pre- and post-treatment tumor biopsy pairs, both biopsies came from the same lesion. Maintenance nivolumab was given following each of the two trial sequences. Approximately 23 patients had matched tumor biopsies taken before treatment and at week 13, after single-agent nivolumab (arm A) or ipilimumab (arm B).

The immunoSEQ Assay was used to immunosequence TCRbeta CDR3 regions from genomic DNA. Before high-throughput sequencing, the genomic DNA was amplified using bias-controlled multiplex PCR. For the original study's pipeline: To quantify the absolute abundance of each unique TCRbeta CDR3 region, the sequences were collapsed and filtered. Clonality was defined as 1 minus Pielou's evenness and was calculated using productive rearrangements only. Tumor T-cell fraction was calculated by normalizing TCRbeta template counts to the amount of usable DNA, which was estimated from several housekeeping genes. A previously published method was used to identify clones whose frequencies were significantly greater in on-treatment samples than in baseline samples. Imported from immuneACCESS, the table was reduced by TCRdb to in-frame sequences with V and J called. These copies leave out some clones; in studies compared against another copy, an unresolved V gene accounts for under half, and the cause of the remainder is not known. The V and J calls and the clone size are those of that table, but D and trimming were determined from the DNA. The sample contains fewer than 6,000 clones, over 30% of them found a single time. About 12% of the sample is held by the ten biggest clonotypes.

The cysteine opens and the phenylalanine closes a CDR3 of 14 amino acids. The only DNA kept is the CDR3, 42 bases in frame from the first base. Based on the germline V gene, the CDR1 and CDR2 sequences are SGDLS and YYNGEE. Deletion took 6 bases off V and 2 bases off J, with a span of 15 bases between the germline ends. The sample's treatment or condition label, in plain terms: randomized to nivolumab then ipilimumab (arm A) or the reverse (arm B). None of the trial patients had been given prior DNA-damaging chemotherapy. The samples were obtained from melanoma patients enrolled in CheckMate 064, an open-label, randomized phase II trial testing sequential checkpoint blockade. Tumor TCR sequencing used genomic DNA from formalin-fixed paraffin-embedded (FFPE) tissue samples. The paper as a whole reports these results and caveats: Larger, independent patient cohorts are needed to validate the response-prediction model that combines TCR metrics and mutation burden. Tumor T-cell fraction and clonality were correlated with PD-L1 staining and CD8+ T-cell counts, but not with mutational load. Small sample sizes and reduced statistical power limited the within-arm analyses of tumor T-cell fraction. Achieving clinical benefit was about 30 times more likely for patients whose tumor T-cell fraction and clonality increased by week 13. In the nivolumab-first arm (arm A), an association was found between pretreatment tumor TIL clonality and response (P = .04).

Recombination joined TRBV9 with TRBJ2-7; a tentative D match to TRBD1 spans 6 bases. This sequence originates from a human donor with melanoma. The input for sequencing was tumor tissue (inferred from file names), taken from a patient given nivolumab and ipilimumab in sequence. The CDR3 protein is CASKAGESTYEQYF. The DNA is as follows: TGTGCCAGCAAGGCAGGGGAAAGTACCTACGAGCAGTACTTC.